A selection of T cell receptor beta chains follows, all from one sample in a study of shared clonotypes between healthy human individuals. Only in-frame clones appear in the TCRdb table, and some are missing; sequencing was by immunoSEQ multiplex PCR. The sample contains 2 million to 2.5 million clones, approximately 94% of which appear only once. The specimen sequenced was naive CD4+ T cells sorted from blood. The receptors shown here come from a man aged 18 to 30 in good health. Each CDR3 is given with its conserved first and last residue. D genes are given only for firm matches. Some rows have no size entry. The others give once, few or many, or a class for an expanded clone.

TGTGCCAGCAGTGCCGGGACTAGCGGCTTACCCTACGAGCAGTACTTC	CASSAGTSGLPYEQYF	TRBV6-1	TRBJ2-7	TRBD2	.
TGTGCCAGCAGCTTACGGTCGGGGGTCTATGGCTACACCTTC	CASSLRSGVYGYTF	TRBV7-2	TRBJ1-2	.	.
TGTGCCAGCACCGGAGGGACAGCAGAGAATTCACCCCTCCACTTT	CASTGGTAENSPLHF	TRBV2	TRBJ1-6	TRBD1	.
TGTGCCAGCAGCTCGGGACCGTCCTCTGGAAACACCATATATTTT	CASSSGPSSGNTIYF	TRBV7-2	TRBJ1-3	.	.
TGTGCCAGCAGACAAACTATCCGGGACAGGGATCAGCCCCAGCATTTT	CASRQTIRDRDQPQHF	TRBV2	TRBJ1-5	TRBD1	.
TGTGCCAGCACCCACTGGGGGGTTGGTGAAAAACTGTTTTTT	CASTHWGVGEKLFF	TRBV6-6	TRBJ1-4	.	.
TGTGCCAGCAGACTCGACAGAGGGGGTACCGGGGAGCTGTTTTTT	CASRLDRGGTGELFF	TRBV7-2	TRBJ2-2	.	.
TGTGCCAGCAGCTTCCAGGGGACGGCTTGGCAGCCCCAGCATTTT	CASSFQGTAWQPQHF	TRBV7-9	TRBJ1-5	.	.
TGTGCCAGCAGCTTAGTCGGGGGGCGAGCTTCACCCCTCCACTTT	CASSLVGGRASPLHF	TRBV11-2	TRBJ1-6	.	few
TGTGCCAGCAGTTTAGGGTCCGGCAGGGGTCCCTACGAGCAGTACTTC	CASSLGSGRGPYEQYF	TRBV27	TRBJ2-7	.	.
TGTGCCAGCAGTTTCGGGGCCCTCTCTGGAAACACCATATATTTT	CASSFGALSGNTIYF	TRBV28	TRBJ1-3	.	.
TGTGCCAGCAGCCTCAGTCGTGGCAGGGGATCCTACGAGCAGTACTTC	CASSLSRGRGSYEQYF	TRBV13	TRBJ2-7	.	.
TGTGCCATCAACGACAGACTAGCGGGAGACCCCACGCAGTACTTC	CAINDRLAGDPTQYF	TRBV10-3	TRBJ2-7	TRBD2	once
TGTGCCAGCAGCAGGGCCGGGACAGGGGCTTACGAGCAGTACTTC	CASSRAGTGAYEQYF	TRBV5-4	TRBJ2-7	TRBD1	.
TGTGCCAGCAGCGGTGGGACGGCGCGGCATTCACCCCTCCACTTT	CASSGGTARHSPLHF	TRBV6-6	TRBJ1-6	.	.
TGTGCCAGCAGCTTGGGAGCAGGAATGGGGAACACTGAAGCTTTCTTT	CASSLGAGMGNTEAFF	TRBV7-9	TRBJ1-1	.	.
TGCAGCGTTGAAGGAACCCCATCCGGGCCTCTATTAAGCGGCTACACCTTC	CSVEGTPSGPLLSGYTF	TRBV29-1	TRBJ1-2	.	.
TGTGCCAGCAATCTCCGGGACAGCGCTAACTATGGCTACACCTTC	CASNLRDSANYGYTF	TRBV2	TRBJ1-2	TRBD1	.
TGTGCCAGCAGCCGACCGACAGGGCATACTTCACCCCTCCACTTT	CASSRPTGHTSPLHF	TRBV7-2	TRBJ1-6	TRBD1	.
TGTGCCAGCAGCCCAGGGCTCAATCAGCCCCAGCATTTT	CASSPGLNQPQHF	TRBV5-6	TRBJ1-5	.	.
TGTGCCAGCAGATCCAAATTTTACGAGCAGTACTTC	CASRSKFYEQYF	TRBV28	TRBJ2-7	.	.
TGTGCCAGCTCACCACAGAGGGAAGGCTCACCCCTCCACTTT	CASSPQREGSPLHF	TRBV18	TRBJ1-6	.	.
TGTGCCAGCAGCAGTTATAGCGGGAAGGTAGATACGCAGTATTTT	CASSSYSGKVDTQYF	TRBV5-6	TRBJ2-3	TRBD2	once
TGTGCCTGGAGGACCCGAACCACAGAGCTCGGTAATTCACCCCTCCACTTT	CAWRTRTTELGNSPLHF	TRBV30	TRBJ1-6	.	.
TGTGCCAGCAGCTTGGGGGGCCTTTGGACTGGGGCCAACGTCCTGACTTTC	CASSLGGLWTGANVLTF	TRBV5-4	TRBJ2-6	.	.